These 9 T cell receptor beta chains were all obtained from the same sample, sequenced in a study of cytomegalovirus exposure and HLA in healthy donors. The primer mix had 60 Vbeta and 13 Jbeta primers. TCRdb's table, derived via immunoSEQ multiplex PCR, lists solely in-frame clones and lacks some. The sample holds tens of thousands of clones, around 50% seen once. The specimen sequenced was PBMCs. The receptors derive from a human donor in good health.

The chain links TRBV25-1 to TRBJ2-3; D is possibly TRBD1 (6 bases). CDR3 length: 18 amino acids. Germline V CDR1 and CDR2: MGHDK, SYGVNS. Trimming cost V 5 bases and J 1 base, with 22 bases left between them. The CDR3 DNA is TGTGCCAGCAGTCAACACCGGGGCAGGGGTAGGGGCACAGATACGCAGTATTTT. Protein: CASSQHRGRGRGTDTQYF.

This clone appeared a few times. The chain combines TRBV7-9 with TRBJ1-2, with a tentative D call TRBD1 (6 bases). The CDR3 contains 15 residues. Germline assignment: CDR1 SEHNR and CDR2 FQNEAQ (reference sequence). The V end was cut by 3 bases, the J end by 4 bases, with 15 bases between. The CDR3: CASSFRTDRTYGYTF. CDR3 in DNA: TGTGCCAGCAGCTTCCGGACAGATAGGACCTATGGCTACACCTTC.

This clone was counted a few times. The chain combines TRBV7-9 with TRBJ2-1; a weak D match, TRBD1 (6 bases). Trimming removed 5 bases from V and 10 bases from J, with 12 bases in between. The CDR3 covers 12 residues. Germline values: CDR1 SEHNR, CDR2 FQNEAQ (reference sequence). The CDR3 DNA follows: TGTGCCAGCAGCCCCCCAGGGACAGAGCAGTTCTTC. Translating it yields CASSPPGTEQFF.

The chain carries TRBV4-1 and TRBJ2-1; the match to TRBD1 covers 9 bases. V trimming: 4 bases; J trimming: 6 bases; junction bases outside the gene matches: 13. In germline, CDR1 is MGHRA, CDR2 YSYEKL. The CDR3 runs 17 residues. This chain's CDR3 is CASSRGQGPFGGNEQFF. The DNA for the CDR3 is TGCGCCAGCAGCCGGGGACAGGGACCTTTTGGAGGCAATGAGCAGTTCTTC.

This clone was counted between two and nine times. The rearrangement joins TRBV5-1 to TRBJ1-1; a weak D match, TRBD1 (6 bases). The ends were cut back, 1 base at V and 2 bases at J, with 15 bases in the middle. Germline assignment: CDR1 SGHRS and CDR2 YFSETQ. This CDR3 has 16 amino acids. This chain's CDR3 is CASSLSIGQLNTEAFF. The CDR3 nucleotides are TGCGCCAGCAGCTTGTCAATAGGACAGCTCAACACTGAAGCTTTCTTT.

The rearrangement links TRBV7-2 to TRBJ2-5; TRBD2 matches 12 bases. Trimming removed 6 bases from V and 5 bases from J; junction bases left unmatched: 7. This CDR3 comprises 15 residues. In germline, CDR1 is SGHTA, CDR2 FQGNSA. CDR3 nucleotides: TGTGCCAGCAGGCCTAGCGGGGGGGCCGCGGAGACCCAGTACTTC. Its protein product is CASRPSGGAAETQYF.

The J gene is TRBJ2-7, the V gene TRBV19; 10 bases agree with TRBD2. There are 15 residues in the CDR3. The germline CDR1 and CDR2 sequences are LNHDA and SQIVND (reference sequence). Trimming took 7 bases from V and 2 from J; bases not matched to a gene: 8. The CDR3 sequence: CASTPTSGPTYEQYF. CDR3 bases: TGTGCCAGTACCCCGACTAGCGGGCCTACCTACGAGCAGTACTTC.

The chain recombines TRBV7-8 with TRBJ2-2; TRBD2 matches 8 bases. Per the germline V gene, CDR1 is SGHVS and CDR2 is FQNEAQ. There are 17 residues in the CDR3. V trimming: 0 bases; J trimming: 5 bases; junction bases outside the gene matches: 8. This CDR3 is CASSLAGASGLTGELFF. CDR3 in DNA: TGTGCCAGCAGCTTAGCGGGGGCTAGCGGGTTGACCGGGGAGCTGTTTTTT.

The V call is TRBV12-5, the J call TRBJ2-3; D perhaps matches TRBD2 (6 bases). V was cut by 7 bases and J by 5 bases, with 22 bases left in between. Germline V CDR1 and CDR2: LGHNT, FRNRAP. The CDR3 spans 16 residues. The chain's CDR3 is CASAAGSGSAGDTQYF. The CDR3 nucleotides are TGTGCTAGTGCGGCCGGTAGCGGTTCAGCGGGAGATACGCAGTATTTT.